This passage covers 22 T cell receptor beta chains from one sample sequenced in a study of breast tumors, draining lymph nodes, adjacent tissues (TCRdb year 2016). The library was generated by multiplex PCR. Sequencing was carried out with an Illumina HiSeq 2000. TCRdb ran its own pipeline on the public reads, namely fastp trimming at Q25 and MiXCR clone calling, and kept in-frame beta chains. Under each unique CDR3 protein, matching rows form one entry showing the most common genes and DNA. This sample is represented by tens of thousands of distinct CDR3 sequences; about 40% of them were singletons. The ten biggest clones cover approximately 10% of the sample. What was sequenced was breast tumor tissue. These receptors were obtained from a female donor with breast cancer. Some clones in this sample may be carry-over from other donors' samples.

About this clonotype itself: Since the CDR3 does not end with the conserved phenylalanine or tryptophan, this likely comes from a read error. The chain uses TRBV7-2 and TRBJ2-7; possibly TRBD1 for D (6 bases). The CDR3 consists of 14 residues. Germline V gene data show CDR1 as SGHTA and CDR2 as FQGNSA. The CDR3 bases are TGCGCCAGCAGCCTTACAGCAGGGGCCTACGAGCAGTACCTC. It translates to CASSLTAGAYEQYL.

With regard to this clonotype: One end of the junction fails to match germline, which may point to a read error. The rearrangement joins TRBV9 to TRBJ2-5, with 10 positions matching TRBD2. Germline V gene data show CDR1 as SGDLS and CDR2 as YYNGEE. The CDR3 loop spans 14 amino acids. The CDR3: CASSESGGGETQSF. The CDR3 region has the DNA TGTGCCAGCAGCGAGAGCGGGGGGGGTGAGACCCAGTCCTTC.

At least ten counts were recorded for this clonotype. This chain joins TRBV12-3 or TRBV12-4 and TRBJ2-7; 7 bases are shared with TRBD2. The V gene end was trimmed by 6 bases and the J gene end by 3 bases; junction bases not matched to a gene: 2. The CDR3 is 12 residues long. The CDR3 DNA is TGTGCCAGCAGACGGACTAGCTACGAGCAGTACTTC. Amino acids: CASRRTSYEQYF.

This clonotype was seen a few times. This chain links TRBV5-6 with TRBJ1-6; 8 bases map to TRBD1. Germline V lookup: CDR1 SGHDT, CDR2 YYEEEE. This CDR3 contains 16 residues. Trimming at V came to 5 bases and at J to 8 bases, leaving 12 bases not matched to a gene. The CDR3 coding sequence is TGTGCCAGCAGTCAAACCGGGACAGGTTCGGATTCACCCCTCCACTTT. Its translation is CASSQTGTGSDSPLHF.

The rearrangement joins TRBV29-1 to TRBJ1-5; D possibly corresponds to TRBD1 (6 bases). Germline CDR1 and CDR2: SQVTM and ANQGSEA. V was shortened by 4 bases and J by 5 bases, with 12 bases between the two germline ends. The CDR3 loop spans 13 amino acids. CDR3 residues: CSVAGVRDQPQHF. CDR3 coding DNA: TGCAGCGTTGCAGGGGTACGGGATCAGCCCCAGCATTTT.

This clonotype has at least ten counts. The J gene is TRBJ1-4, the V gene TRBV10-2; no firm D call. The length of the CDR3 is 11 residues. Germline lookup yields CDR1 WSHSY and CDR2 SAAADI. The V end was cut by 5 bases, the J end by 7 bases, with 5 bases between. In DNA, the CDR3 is TGCGCCAGCAGTTCAGGTGAAAAACTGTTTTTT. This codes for CASSSGEKLFF.

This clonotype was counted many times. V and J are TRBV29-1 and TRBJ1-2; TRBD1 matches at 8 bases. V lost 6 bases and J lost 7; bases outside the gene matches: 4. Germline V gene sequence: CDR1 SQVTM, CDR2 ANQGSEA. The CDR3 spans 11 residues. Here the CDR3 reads CSVGTGGGYTF. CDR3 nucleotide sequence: TGCAGCGTCGGGACAGGTGGTGGCTACACCTTC. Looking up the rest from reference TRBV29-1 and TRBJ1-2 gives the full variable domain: SAVISQKPSRDICQRGTSLTIQCQVDSQVTMMFWYRQQPGQSLTLIATANQGSEATYESGFVIDKFPISRPNLTFSTLTVSNMSPEDSSIYLCSVGTGGGYTFGSGTRLTVV.

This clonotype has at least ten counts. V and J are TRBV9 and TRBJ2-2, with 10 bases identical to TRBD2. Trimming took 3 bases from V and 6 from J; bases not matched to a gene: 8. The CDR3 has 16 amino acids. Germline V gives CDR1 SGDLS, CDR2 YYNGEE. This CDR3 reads CASSAPSGRVAGELFF. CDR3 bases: TGTGCCAGCAGCGCCCCTAGCGGGAGAGTCGCCGGGGAGCTGTTTTTT.

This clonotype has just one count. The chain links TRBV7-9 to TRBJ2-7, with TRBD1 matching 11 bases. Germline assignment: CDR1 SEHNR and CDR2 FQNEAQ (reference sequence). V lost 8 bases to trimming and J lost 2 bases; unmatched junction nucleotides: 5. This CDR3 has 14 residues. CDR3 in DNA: TGTGCCAGCCGGGACAGGGGGGATCCCTACGAGCAGTACTTC. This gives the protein CASRDRGDPYEQYF.

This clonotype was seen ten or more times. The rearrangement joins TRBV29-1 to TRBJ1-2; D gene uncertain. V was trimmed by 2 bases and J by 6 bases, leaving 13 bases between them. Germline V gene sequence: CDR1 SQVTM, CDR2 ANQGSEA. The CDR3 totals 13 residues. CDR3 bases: TGCAGCGTTGAAAAAGTTTCGGGGAATGGCTACACCTTC. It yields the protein CSVEKVSGNGYTF.

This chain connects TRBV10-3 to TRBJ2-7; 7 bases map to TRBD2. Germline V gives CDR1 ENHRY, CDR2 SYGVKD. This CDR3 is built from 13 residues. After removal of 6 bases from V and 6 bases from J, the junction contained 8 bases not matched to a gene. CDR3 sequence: CAIRSLTSREQYF. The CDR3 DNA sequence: TGTGCCATCAGGTCCCTGACTAGCCGCGAGCAGTACTTC.

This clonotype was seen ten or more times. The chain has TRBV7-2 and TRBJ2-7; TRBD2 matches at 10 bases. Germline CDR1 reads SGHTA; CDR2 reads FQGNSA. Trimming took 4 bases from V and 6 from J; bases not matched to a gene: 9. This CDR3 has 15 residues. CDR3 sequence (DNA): TGTGCCAGCAGCTCGCTAACTAGCGGGATTTCCGAGCAGTACTTC. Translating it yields CASSSLTSGISEQYF.

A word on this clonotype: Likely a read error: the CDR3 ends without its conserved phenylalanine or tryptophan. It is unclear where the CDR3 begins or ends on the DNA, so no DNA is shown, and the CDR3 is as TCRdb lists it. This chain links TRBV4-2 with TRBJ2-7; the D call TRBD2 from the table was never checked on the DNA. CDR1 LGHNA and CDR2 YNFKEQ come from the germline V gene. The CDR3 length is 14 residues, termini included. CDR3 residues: CASSQAGGTYERYL.

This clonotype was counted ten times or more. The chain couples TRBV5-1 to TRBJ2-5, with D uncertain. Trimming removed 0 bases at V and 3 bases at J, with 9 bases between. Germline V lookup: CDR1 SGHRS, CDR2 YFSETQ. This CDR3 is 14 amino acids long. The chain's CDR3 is CASSLEGQKETQYF. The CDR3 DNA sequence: TGCGCCAGCAGCTTGGAGGGCCAGAAAGAGACCCAGTACTTC.

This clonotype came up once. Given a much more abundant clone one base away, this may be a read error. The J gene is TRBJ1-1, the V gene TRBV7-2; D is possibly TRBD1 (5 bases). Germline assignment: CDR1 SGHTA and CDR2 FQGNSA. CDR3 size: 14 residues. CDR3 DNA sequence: TGTGCCAGCAGCAGAATCAGGGAGTGGGGTGAAGCTTCCTTT. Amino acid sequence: CASSRIREWGEASF.

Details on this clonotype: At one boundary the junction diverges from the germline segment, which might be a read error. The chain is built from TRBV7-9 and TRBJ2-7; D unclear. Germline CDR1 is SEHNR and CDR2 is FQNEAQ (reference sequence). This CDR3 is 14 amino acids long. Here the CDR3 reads CVSSRDSTSYGQYF. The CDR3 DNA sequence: TGTGTCAGCAGCAGAGACTCAACCTCCTACGGGCAGTACTTC.

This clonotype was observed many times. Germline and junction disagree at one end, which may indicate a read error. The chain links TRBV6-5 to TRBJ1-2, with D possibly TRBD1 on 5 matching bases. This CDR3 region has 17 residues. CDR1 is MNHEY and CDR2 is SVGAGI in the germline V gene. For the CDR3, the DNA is TGTGCCAGCAGTCACTCTCGAAGAGGCGGAGCGGGGGAGGGCTACACCTTC. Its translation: CASSHSRRGGAGEGYTF.

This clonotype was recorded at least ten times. CDR3 in DNA: TGCGCCAGCAGCTTGATGGGGACAGGGGGCTGGGGCAATGAGCAGTTCTTC. It specifies CASSLMGTGGWGNEQFF. The chain couples TRBV5-1 to TRBJ2-1, with 12 bases fitting TRBD1. This CDR3 contains 17 residues. The germline V gene encodes CDR1 SGHRS and CDR2 YFSETQ. With V trimmed by 1 base and J by 6 bases, 8 bases remained unmatched.

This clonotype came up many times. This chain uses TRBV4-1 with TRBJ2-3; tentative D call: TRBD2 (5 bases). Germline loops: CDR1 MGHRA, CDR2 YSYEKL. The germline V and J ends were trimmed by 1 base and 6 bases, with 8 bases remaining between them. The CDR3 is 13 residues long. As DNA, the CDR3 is TGCGCCAGCAGCCAAGGGGAGCGGGATACGCAGTATTTT. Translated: CASSQGERDTQYF.

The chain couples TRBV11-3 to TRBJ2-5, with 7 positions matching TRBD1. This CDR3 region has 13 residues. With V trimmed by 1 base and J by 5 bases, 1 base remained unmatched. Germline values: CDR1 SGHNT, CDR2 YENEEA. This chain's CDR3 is CASSLGRGETQYF. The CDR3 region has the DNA TGTGCCAGCAGCTTAGGCAGGGGGGAGACCCAGTACTTC.

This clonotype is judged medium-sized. CDR3 DNA: TGTGCCAAAAAGGGGAGGCCGTCTCCCAGTGGCTACACCTTC. The encoded protein is CAKKGRPSPSGYTF. The V and J genes are TRBV2 and TRBJ1-2, with D possibly being TRBD1 (5 bases). CDR1 is SNHLY, CDR2 FYNNEI, per germline. Trimming shortened V by 10 bases and J by 7 bases, and 22 bases separated the two germline ends. CDR3 size: 14 residues.

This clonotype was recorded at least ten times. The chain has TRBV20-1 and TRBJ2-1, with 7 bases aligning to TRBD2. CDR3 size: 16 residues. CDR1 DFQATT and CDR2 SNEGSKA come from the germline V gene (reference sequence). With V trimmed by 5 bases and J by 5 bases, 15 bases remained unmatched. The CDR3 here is CSAEELALRGNNEQFF. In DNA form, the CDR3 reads TGCAGTGCTGAAGAACTAGCGCTAAGGGGTAACAATGAGCAGTTCTTC.